A selection of T cell receptor beta chains follows, all from one sample in a study of blood T cell repertoires in COVID-19. TCRdb's table, derived via immunoSEQ multiplex PCR, lists solely in-frame clones and lacks some. Here the sample spans approximately 530,000 clones, 85% to 90% being singletons. Material for sequencing was peripheral blood. These receptors came from a woman aged 50 to 60 with COVID-19, enrolled during active disease. Both conserved end residues are part of each CDR3. A D gene is named only where the DNA matches it firmly. For some rows the clone size is stated as once, few or many, or as a class when expanded; others skip it.

CDR3aa | CDR3nt | j_gene | abundance | v_gene | d_gene
CASGSDRLYEQYF | TGTGCTAGTGGTTCCGACAGACTCTACGAGCAGTACTTC | TRBJ2-7 | NA | TRBV12-5 | NA
CASSSQINNRAQADYGYTF | TGTGCCAGCAGCTCGCAGATCAATAACAGGGCCCAGGCTGACTATGGCTACACCTTC | TRBJ1-2 | NA | TRBV7-9 | NA
CASSSNNEQFF | TGTGCCAGCAGCTCTAACAATGAGCAGTTCTTC | TRBJ2-1 | NA | TRBV7-9 | NA
CASSEVGSAGNYGYTF | TGTGCCAGCAGTGAAGTTGGGTCGGCAGGGAACTATGGCTACACCTTC | TRBJ1-2 | NA | TRBV2 | NA
CASSPDRDSYEQYF | TGTGCCAGCTCACCAGACAGGGACTCCTACGAGCAGTACTTC | TRBJ2-7 | NA | TRBV18 | TRBD1
CASSLRQGDNSPLHF | TGTGCCAGCAGCTTAAGACAGGGAGATAATTCACCCCTCCACTTT | TRBJ1-6 | NA | TRBV7-2 | TRBD1
CASSFRGNTEAFF | TGCGCCAGCAGCTTCCGAGGGAACACTGAAGCTTTCTTT | TRBJ1-1 | once | TRBV5-1 | NA
CASSLIGGGAPYEQYF | TGTGCCAGTTCACTGATTGGCGGGGGGGCCCCCTACGAGCAGTACTTC | TRBJ2-7 | NA | TRBV19 | TRBD2
CASSEQGPHSGNTIYF | TGTGCCAGCAGTGAACAGGGCCCTCACTCTGGAAACACCATATATTTT | TRBJ1-3 | NA | TRBV2 | NA
CARLQGGISGNTIYF | TGTGCCAGGTTACAGGGAGGGATTTCTGGAAACACCATATATTTT | TRBJ1-3 | NA | TRBV7-9 | NA
CASSFGTGAFGETQYF | TGTGCCAGCAGCTTCGGGACAGGGGCGTTTGGAGAGACCCAGTACTTC | TRBJ2-5 | NA | TRBV5-6 | TRBD1
CASSFGGIGYGYTF | TGCGCCAGCAGCTTCGGGGGGATAGGCTATGGCTACACCTTC | TRBJ1-2 | NA | TRBV5-1 | NA
CASSRTGRPEAFF | TGTGCCAGCAGCCGGACAGGGCGGCCTGAAGCTTTCTTT | TRBJ1-1 | NA | TRBV3-1/TRBV3-2 | TRBD1
CASSPRGRGLGDYEQYF | TGTGCCAGCAGCCCCCGGGGTAGGGGACTAGGAGACTACGAGCAGTACTTC | TRBJ2-7 | NA | TRBV7-9 | TRBD2
CASSLPGQGGDTQYF | TGTGCCAGCAGCTTACCGGGACAGGGAGGAGATACGCAGTATTTT | TRBJ2-3 | NA | TRBV5-4 | TRBD1
CASSPLGGDYGYTF | TGTGCCAGCTCACCCCTTGGGGGGGACTATGGCTACACCTTC | TRBJ1-2 | NA | TRBV18 | NA
CASRSQSYSNQPQHF | TGTGCCAGCAGGAGTCAATCTTATAGCAATCAGCCCCAGCATTTT | TRBJ1-5 | NA | TRBV6-5 | NA
CASLRVGRDYGYTF | TGTGCCAGCCTTCGAGTAGGGAGGGACTATGGCTACACCTTC | TRBJ1-2 | NA | TRBV6-5 | NA
CATSDPQGPGTDTQYF | TGTGCCACCAGTGACCCACAGGGGCCTGGCACAGATACGCAGTATTTT | TRBJ2-3 | NA | TRBV24-1 | TRBD1
CASRWTADGYTF | TGTGCCAGCAGGTGGACAGCCGATGGCTACACCTTC | TRBJ1-2 | NA | TRBV12-3/TRBV12-4 | NA
CASSQGQEQFF | TGTGCCAGCAGCCAAGGGCAGGAGCAGTTCTTC | TRBJ2-1 | NA | TRBV3-1/TRBV3-2 | NA
CASVGQGYNSPLHF | TGTGCCAGCGTCGGACAGGGTTATAATTCACCCCTCCACTTT | TRBJ1-6 | NA | TRBV3-1/TRBV3-2 | TRBD1
CASTFFSGGSYEQYF | TGCGCCAGCACCTTCTTCAGCGGGGGGTCCTACGAGCAGTACTTC | TRBJ2-7 | once | TRBV5-1 | TRBD2
CASSPGHRNTEAFF | TGTGCCAGCAGCCCCGGACATAGGAACACTGAAGCTTTCTTT | TRBJ1-1 | once | TRBV3-1/TRBV3-2 | NA
CASSEQGDTGELFF | TGTGCCAGCAGTGAACAGGGGGACACCGGGGAGCTGTTTTTT | TRBJ2-2 | NA | TRBV2 | TRBD1
CASSYAGGPPGELFF | TGTGCCAGCAGTTACGCGGGGGGGCCTCCCGGGGAGCTGTTTTTT | TRBJ2-2 | NA | TRBV6-5 | TRBD2
CASSLDGQGESGYTF | TGCGCCAGCAGCTTGGACGGGCAGGGGGAATCGGGCTACACCTTC | TRBJ1-2 | once | TRBV5-1 | TRBD1
CASSSDSYNEQFF | TGCGCCAGCAGCTCTGACAGCTACAATGAGCAGTTCTTC | TRBJ2-1 | NA | TRBV5-1 | NA
CASSLGRNTEAFF | TGTGCCAGCAGTTTGGGCAGGAACACTGAAGCTTTCTTT | TRBJ1-1 | NA | TRBV12-3/TRBV12-4 | NA
CASSYVGGRQETQYF | TGTGCCAGCAGCTATGTTGGCGGCCGACAAGAGACCCAGTACTTC | TRBJ2-5 | NA | TRBV11-2 | NA
CASSFGGSGSPLHF | TGCGCCAGCAGCTTCGGGGGATCGGGCTCACCCCTCCACTTT | TRBJ1-6 | NA | TRBV5-1 | NA
CASSARVSNQPQHF | TGTGCCAGCAGTGCCCGGGTCTCGAATCAGCCCCAGCATTTT | TRBJ1-5 | NA | TRBV2 | NA
CASRPGTGRSPLHF | TGTGCCAGCAGACCCGGGACAGGGCGATCACCCCTCCACTTT | TRBJ1-6 | NA | TRBV3-1/TRBV3-2 | TRBD1
CASSVTGNTEAFF | TGTGCCAGTAGTGTAACCGGGAACACTGAAGCTTTCTTT | TRBJ1-1 | NA | TRBV19 | NA
CASSQDITWDRESEQYF | TGCGCCAGCAGCCAAGACATTACGTGGGACAGGGAAAGCGAGCAGTACTTC | TRBJ2-7 | once | TRBV4-1 | TRBD1
CAISDPRYPSGNTIYF | TGTGCCATCAGTGACCCCCGGTACCCCTCTGGAAACACCATATATTTT | TRBJ1-3 | NA | TRBV10-3 | NA
CASSPPTMDTQYF | TGTGCCAGCAGCCCTCCTACGATGGATACGCAGTATTTT | TRBJ2-3 | NA | TRBV7-3 | NA
CASSLGNAGLNYGYTF | TGTGCCAGCAGCTTGGGGAATGCGGGGCTTAACTATGGCTACACCTTC | TRBJ1-2 | NA | TRBV5-4 | NA
CASGPQGGDQPQHF | TGTGCTAGTGGTCCCCAAGGGGGGGATCAGCCCCAGCATTTT | TRBJ1-5 | NA | TRBV12-5 | NA
CASSLERFNEQFF | TGTGCCAGCAGCTTGGAACGGTTCAATGAGCAGTTCTTC | TRBJ2-1 | NA | TRBV5-4 | NA
CAWSVTGLGSNTEAFF | TGTGCCTGGAGTGTAACAGGGTTGGGGTCAAACACTGAAGCTTTCTTT | TRBJ1-1 | NA | TRBV30 | NA
CATSRERALSYEQYF | TGTGCCACCAGCAGAGAGCGGGCCCTATCCTACGAGCAGTACTTC | TRBJ2-7 | NA | TRBV15 | NA
CASSRPPANTGELFF | TGTGCCAGCAGCCGTCCCCCCGCGAACACCGGGGAGCTGTTTTTT | TRBJ2-2 | NA | TRBV28 | NA
CASSPGQGQGYTF | TGTGCCAGCAGTCCCGGACAGGGACAGGGCTACACCTTC | TRBJ1-2 | NA | TRBV7-9 | TRBD1
CASSVSAGEVYEQYF | TGTGCCAGCAGCGTAAGCGCGGGGGAGGTCTACGAGCAGTACTTC | TRBJ2-7 | NA | TRBV9 | TRBD2
CASSINGHENTEAFF | TGTGCCAGTAGTATAAACGGACACGAGAACACTGAAGCTTTCTTT | TRBJ1-1 | NA | TRBV19 | NA
CASSRTGGPEQFF | TGTGCCAGCTCACGGACAGGGGGCCCCGAGCAGTTCTTC | TRBJ2-1 | once | TRBV18 | TRBD1
CASSPMGSQGASSYNSPLHF | TGTGCCAGTAGTCCGATGGGGTCACAGGGGGCGAGCTCCTATAATTCACCCCTCCACTTT | TRBJ1-6 | NA | TRBV19 | TRBD1